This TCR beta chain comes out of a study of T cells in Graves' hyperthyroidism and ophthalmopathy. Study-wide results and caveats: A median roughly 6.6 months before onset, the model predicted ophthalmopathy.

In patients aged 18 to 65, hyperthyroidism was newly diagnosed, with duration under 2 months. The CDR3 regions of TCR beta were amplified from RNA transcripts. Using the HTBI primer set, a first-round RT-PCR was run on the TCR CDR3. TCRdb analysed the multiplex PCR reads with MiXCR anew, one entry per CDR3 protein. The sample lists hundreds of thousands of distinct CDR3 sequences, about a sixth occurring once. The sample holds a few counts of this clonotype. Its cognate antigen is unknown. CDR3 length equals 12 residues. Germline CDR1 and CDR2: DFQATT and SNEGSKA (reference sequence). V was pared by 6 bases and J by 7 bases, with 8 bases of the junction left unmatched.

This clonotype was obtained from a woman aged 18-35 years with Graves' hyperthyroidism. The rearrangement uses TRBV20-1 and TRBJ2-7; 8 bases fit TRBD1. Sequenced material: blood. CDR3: CSARTGLGEQYF. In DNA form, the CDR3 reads TGCAGTGCCCGGACAGGGTTGGGAGAGCAGTACTTC.